This T cell receptor beta chain derives from a study of T cell responses to AZD1222 COVID-19 vaccine. Broader study findings: Every sample of the repertoires postdated the peak T cell response. Two AZD1222 administrations were followed by greater Spike-specific TCR breadth and depth.

Points on this clone: Its antigen remains unidentified.

This CDR3 spans 15 amino acids. Looked up from germline, CDR1 is LNHDA and CDR2 is SQIVND (reference sequence). V dropped 6 bases and J dropped 4; count of bases not matched to a gene: 7. The table came from immunoSEQ multiplex PCR; TCRdb's copy has only in-frame clones and leaves some out. The sample contains around 130,000 clones, 93% of which appear only once. This TCR derives from an adult in good health. Source: peripheral blood, taken on day 0 of AZD1222 vaccination. V and J are TRBV19 and TRBJ2-1; TRBD2 matches at 9 bases. CDR3 region: CASRPTSGSYNEQFF. In nucleotides, the CDR3 is TGTGCCAGTAGGCCGACTAGCGGTTCTTACAATGAGCAGTTCTTC.